This T cell receptor beta chain was sequenced for a study of T cell repertoires in cytomegalovirus infection. Germline V lookup: CDR1 SEHNR, CDR2 FQNEAQ (reference sequence). This CDR3 is built from 14 residues. V was shortened by 5 bases and J by 3 bases, with 14 bases between the two germline ends. One entry per CDR3 protein results from TCRdb running MiXCR on the reads. This sample has over 55,000 distinct CDR3 sequences; around 20% occur once, and the top ten carry over 60%. This clonotype occurred a few times. The antigen is undetermined. The chain combines TRBV7-9 with TRBJ2-7; D might be TRBD2 (6 bases). Sequences were derived from CD8+ T cells from cultured PBMCs, sampled from culture after CMV antigen stimulation. The receptor was isolated from a human donor in good health (CMV status not recorded). Some clones in this sample may be carry-over from other donors' samples. This chain's CDR3 is CASSHGREFYEQYF. In DNA, the CDR3 is TGTGCCAGCAGCCACGGCCGGGAGTTCTACGAGCAGTACTTC.